This T cell receptor (beta chain) was observed in a study of regulatory T cells in long-lasting Graves disease. The authors built TCR beta libraries using iRepertoire HTBI primers and Arm-PCR of CDR3 regions. MiXCR, run by TCRdb on the multiplex PCR reads, gives a single entry per CDR3 protein. The sample includes roughly 700,000 distinct CDR3 sequences, around 30% seen only once; the top ten take 42%. As concerns this clonotype: A read error is likely, as this CDR3 ends without the conserved phenylalanine or tryptophan.

Time point denoted: persistent/refractory GD, antithyroid drugs over 5 years with positive TRAb. The TCR library used RNA extracted from PBMCs. Germline V gives CDR1 MNHEY, CDR2 SVGEGT. V shed 0 bases, J shed 0 bases, and the junction held 3 bases outside the gene matches. This CDR3 region has 17 residues. The source of this sequence is a female donor with Graves disease. The material sequenced was peripheral blood mononuclear cells (PBMCs), taken when the disease was refractory, from a patient treated with antithyroid drugs. V and J are TRBV6-2 or TRBV6-3 and TRBJ2-7; 12 bases are shared with TRBD2. The CDR3 sequence: CASSYSRLAGVSYEQYS. CDR3 in DNA: TGTGCCAGCAGTTACTCCAGACTAGCGGGAGTCTCCTACGAGCAGTACTCC.